The 20 T cell receptor beta chains below were found in one sample sequenced in a study of response to subunit inactivated influenza vaccine. TCRdb reprocessed the RT-PCR reads with MiXCR, giving one entry per CDR3 protein. The data show approximately 500,000 distinct CDR3 sequences, with under 30% seen just once and about 3% held by the top ten. The same data also went into a second study, on T cells expressing NK-cell markers. That paper states: TCR beta libraries carry UMIs added by 5'RACE template switching.

The source material was CD4+ T cells sorted from PBMCs, sampled 11 to 12 days after vaccination. Receptors were obtained from a man aged 45-65 years who received an inactivated influenza vaccine.

This clonotype was seen a few times. The rearrangement links TRBV6-6 to TRBJ2-7; D is unclear. With 10 bases removed from V and 2 bases from J, the gap between germline ends came to 15 bases. The germline CDR1 and CDR2 sequences are MNHNY and SVGAGI (reference sequence). CDR3 length: 13 amino acids. DNA for the CDR3: TGTGCCACCTTAAATAGCTCTCCCTACGAGCAGTACTTC. It translates to CATLNSSPYEQYF.

This clonotype was counted only a few times. The V gene is TRBV18, the J gene TRBJ2-6; unclear D gene. Germline CDR1 reads KGHSH; CDR2 reads LQKENI. The germline V and J ends were trimmed by 3 bases and 1 base, with 7 bases remaining between them. There are 15 residues in the CDR3. CDR3 in DNA: TGTGCCAGCTCACCTAAGCAATCTGGGGCCAACGTCCTGACTTTC. Translation gives CASSPKQSGANVLTF.

CDR3 in DNA: TGCAGTGCTAGAGATCGACAGCTTCAAGAGACCCAGTACTTC. It encodes CSARDRQLQETQYF. The chain employs TRBV20-1 and TRBJ2-5, with D possibly being TRBD1 (5 bases). V shed 0 bases and J shed 2 bases, with 10 bases lying between them. The CDR3 loop spans 14 amino acids. Germline V gene sequence: CDR1 DFQATT, CDR2 SNEGSKA (reference sequence).

This clonotype was recorded a few times. The chain carries TRBV7-2 and TRBJ2-7, with TRBD2 matching over 10 bases. The ends lost 2 bases at V and 2 bases at J; junction bases unmatched: 3. The CDR3 has 15 residues. Germline loops: CDR1 SGHTA, CDR2 FQGNSA. CDR3 in DNA: TGTGCCAGCAGCTTATTCACTAGCGGGACCTACGAGCAGTACTTC. Amino acids: CASSLFTSGTYEQYF.

This clonotype was detected a few times. This chain uses TRBV4-3 with TRBJ2-3; D remains ambiguous. The V end lost 0 bases, the J end lost 6 bases, and 10 bases lay between the germline ends. Germline V gene sequence: CDR1 LGHNA, CDR2 YSLEER. The CDR3 spans 14 residues. The CDR3 sequence: CASSQENPPDTQYF. In DNA form, the CDR3 reads TGCGCCAGCAGCCAAGAGAACCCCCCCGATACGCAGTATTTT.

This clonotype was seen a handful of times. The chain employs TRBV9 and TRBJ2-5; D is ambiguous. Trimming removed 0 bases from V and 3 bases from J, with 6 bases in between. The CDR3 covers 13 residues. From germline, CDR1 is SGDLS and CDR2 YYNGEE. The CDR3 loop reads CASSVDGEETQYF. CDR3 bases: TGTGCCAGCAGCGTAGACGGAGAAGAGACCCAGTACTTC. The variable domain in full, completed from reference TRBV9 and TRBJ2-5, reads DSGVTQTPKHLITATGQRVTLRCSPRSGDLSVYWYQQSLDQGLQFLIQYYNGEERAKGNILERFSAQQFPDLHSELNLSSLELGDSALYFCASSVDGEETQYFGPGTRLLVL.

V and J are TRBV6-5 and TRBJ2-6; 8 positions agree with TRBD1. This CDR3 is built from 18 residues. Germline V CDR1 and CDR2: MNHEY, SVGAGI. The ends lost 0 bases at V and 0 bases at J; junction bases unmatched: 4. This CDR3 is CASSYSGTGPSGANVLTF. The CDR3 coding sequence is TGTGCCAGCAGTTACTCCGGGACAGGTCCCTCTGGGGCCAACGTCCTGACTTTC.

Only a few counts were recorded for this clonotype. The V gene is TRBV7-9, the J gene TRBJ2-1; 7 nucleotides match TRBD1. J gave up 2 bases and V 5 bases, and 6 bases lay outside the gene matches. There are 15 residues in the CDR3. Germline values: CDR1 SEHNR, CDR2 FQNEAQ (reference sequence). CDR3: CASSKDRVAYNEQFF. Here the CDR3 DNA reads TGTGCCAGCAGCAAAGACAGGGTAGCCTACAATGAGCAGTTCTTC.

The V gene is TRBV7-8, the J gene TRBJ1-1; D might be TRBD1 (5 bases). The CDR3 consists of 13 residues. Trimming cost V 1 base and J 6 bases, with 9 bases left between them. Looked up from germline, CDR1 is SGHVS and CDR2 is FQNEAQ. The CDR3 DNA reads as TGTGCCAGCAGCTTAGTCGGCAGGGCTGAAGCTTTCTTT. This codes for CASSLVGRAEAFF.

The genes are TRBV29-1 and TRBJ2-4, with D tentatively TRBD2 (10 bases). This CDR3 comprises 16 residues. V was shortened by 6 bases and J by 3 bases, with 21 bases between the two germline ends. Germline V lookup: CDR1 SQVTM, CDR2 ANQGSEA. Written as DNA, the CDR3 is TGCAGCGTAACCGGGACAGGGACTAGCGTCAAAAACATTCAGTACTTC. Protein product: CSVTGTGTSVKNIQYF.

The chain carries TRBV20-1 and TRBJ2-7; D is possibly TRBD2 (6 bases). V was trimmed by 7 bases and J by 0 bases, leaving 13 bases between them. CDR1 DFQATT and CDR2 SNEGSKA come from the germline V gene (reference sequence). There are 13 residues in the CDR3. The CDR3 here is CSVGGQGSYEQYF. For the CDR3, the DNA is TGCAGTGTCGGGGGTCAAGGCTCCTACGAGCAGTACTTC.

The chain joins TRBV12-3 or TRBV12-4 to TRBJ1-1, with D unclear. The V gene lost 6 bases and the J gene lost 5 bases, with 7 bases spanning the gap. The CDR3 spans 11 residues. The CDR3, as DNA: TGTGCCAGCAGGATACGGACTGAAGCTTTCTTT. Its translation: CASRIRTEAFF.

This chain joins TRBV6-1 and TRBJ2-3, with TRBD2 identical over 9 bases. CDR1 and CDR2 (germline): MNHNS, SASEGT. V shed 6 bases and J 9 bases; nucleotides not matched to a gene: 7. The CDR3 loop spans 13 amino acids. CDR3 nucleotides: TGTGCCAGCAGGCTAGCGGGACAGTCGACGCAGTATTTT. Translated, it gives CASRLAGQSTQYF.

About this clonotype itself: As the CDR3 is not closed by the conserved phenylalanine or tryptophan, this likely results from a read error. This chain joins TRBV9 and TRBJ2-1; 9 nucleotides align to TRBD2. The CDR3 has 15 amino acids. Germline CDR1 is SGDLS and CDR2 is YYNGEE. Trimming cost V 0 bases and J 2 bases; bases outside gene matches: 0. In DNA, the CDR3 is TGTGCCAGCAGCGTAGGCGGGGGGGCCTACAATGAGCAGTTCTAC. This codes for CASSVGGGAYNEQFY.

The gene calls are TRBV6-2 or TRBV6-3 and TRBJ2-7; TRBD2 aligns across 7 bases. The CDR3 runs 15 residues. The J segment lost 5 bases and the V segment lost 1 base, leaving 8 bases of the junction unmatched. Germline loops: CDR1 MNHEY, CDR2 SVGEGT. The CDR3 is CASSYWRGSRDEQYF. CDR3 bases: TGTGCCAGCAGTTACTGGCGGGGGTCCAGGGACGAGCAGTACTTC.

This chain links TRBV11-1 with TRBJ2-2, with a tentative D call TRBD2 (5 bases). This CDR3 region has 13 residues. Trimming shortened V by 3 bases and J by 7 bases, and 9 bases separated the two germline ends. Germline V gene lookup returns CDR1 SGHAT and CDR2 FQDESV (reference sequence). CDR3 nucleotide sequence: TGTGCCAGCAGCTTCAATCGGGACGGGGAGCTGTTTTTT. This translates into CASSFNRDGELFF.

This clonotype was found many times. The J gene is TRBJ2-1, the V gene TRBV11-1; D is tentatively TRBD1 or TRBD2 (5 bases each). The CDR3 covers 9 residues. Trimming shortened V by 8 bases and J by 13 bases, and 9 bases separated the two germline ends. Germline assignment: CDR1 SGHAT and CDR2 FQDESV (reference sequence). The CDR3 here is CASGGPQFF. As DNA, the CDR3 is TGTGCCAGCGGGGGACCACAGTTCTTC.

The J gene is TRBJ2-1, the V gene TRBV10-3; D is possibly TRBD1 or TRBD2 (5 bases each). Germline assignment: CDR1 ENHRY and CDR2 SYGVKD. Trimming took 6 bases from V and 2 from J, leaving 17 bases between them. The CDR3 length is 16 residues. CDR3 bases: TGTGCCATCAGCGACACGGGACGGACGGCCTACAATGAGCAGTTCTTC. It translates to CAISDTGRTAYNEQFF.

This clonotype appeared a few times. This chain connects TRBV27 to TRBJ2-7; no definite D call. V was clipped by 6 bases and J by 4 bases, with 13 bases between them. The CDR3 is 13 amino acids. Germline CDR1 reads MNHEY; CDR2 reads SMNVEV (reference sequence). CDR3 nucleotides: TGTGCCAGCAGCCCTTCTTTCCCATACGAGCAGTACTTC. Translating it yields CASSPSFPYEQYF.

The CDR3 loop is CASSPALTSGGPPRTYEQYF. The CDR3, as DNA: TGTGCCAGCAGCCCCGCATTGACTAGCGGGGGGCCCCCACGAACCTACGAGCAGTACTTC. This sequence joins TRBV3-1 and TRBJ2-7; 13 bases are shared with TRBD2. The CDR3 is made up of 20 amino acids. Germline V gene data show CDR1 as LGHDT and CDR2 as YNNKEL (reference sequence). The V segment lost 4 bases and the J segment 2 bases; nucleotides outside the gene matches: 17.